This is a list of T cell receptor beta chains from one sample in a study of CD8 T cells in ankylosing spondylitis. MiXCR, run by TCRdb on the 5' RACE reads, gives a single entry per CDR3 protein. The repertoire holds 150,000 or so distinct CDR3 sequences, with roughly 30% as singletons. Sequencing was done on a sample of synovial fluid, either unsorted or a sorted T cell fraction (not recorded which). These receptors were obtained from a male donor with ankylosing spondylitis. The CDR3 runs from the conserved cysteine through the conserved F or W. D genes are given only for firm matches. Clone size is stated in some rows and not others, as once, few, many or a class when expanded.

d_call	v_call	j_call	clone_size	cdr3_aa	cdr3_nt
.	TRBV3-1	TRBJ2-7	.	CASSQTRNEQYF	TGTGCCAGCAGCCAGACACGTAACGAGCAGTACTTC
.	TRBV7-9	TRBJ1-5	.	CASSLGVEQPQHF	TGTGCCAGCAGCTTAGGGGTGGAACAGCCCCAGCATTTT
.	TRBV3-1	TRBJ1-6	.	CASSQGTRNSPLHF	TGTGCCAGCAGCCAAGGGACACGCAATTCACCCCTCCACTTT
.	TRBV20-1	TRBJ2-7	.	CSARGGDFSEQYF	TGCAGTGCTAGAGGGGGGGATTTCAGCGAGCAGTACTTC
.	TRBV7-2	TRBJ2-6	few	CASSRDSGANVLTF	TGTGCCAGCAGCCGCGACTCTGGGGCCAACGTCCTGACTTTC
.	TRBV5-1	TRBJ2-3	many	CASSQSTDTQYF	TGCGCCAGCAGCCAAAGCACAGATACGCAGTATTTT
.	TRBV12-3/TRBV12-4	TRBJ1-2	.	CASSLAVVAGSYGYTF	TGTGCCAGCAGTTTAGCGGTAGTTGCAGGGAGCTATGGCTACACCTTC
.	TRBV9	TRBJ2-6	once	CASSVVSAGANVLTF	TGTGCCAGCAGCGTAGTTTCCGCCGGGGCCAACGTCCTGACTTTC
.	TRBV12-3/TRBV12-4	TRBJ2-7	many	CASSFYRQYEQYF	TGTGCCAGCAGTTTCTACAGACAATACGAGCAGTACTTC
.	TRBV20-1	TRBJ1-2	few	CSARGQGPYYGYTF	TGCAGTGCTAGAGGCCAGGGGCCATACTATGGCTACACCTTC